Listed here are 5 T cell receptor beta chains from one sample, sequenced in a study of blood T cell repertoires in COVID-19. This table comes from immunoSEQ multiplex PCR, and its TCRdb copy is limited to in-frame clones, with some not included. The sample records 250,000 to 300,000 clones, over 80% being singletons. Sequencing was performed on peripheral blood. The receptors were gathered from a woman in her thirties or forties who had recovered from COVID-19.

This CDR3 is CASSISGDTDTQYF. The CDR3 DNA is TGTGCCAGCAGCATTAGCGGGGACACAGATACGCAGTATTTT. The chain combines TRBV7-3 with TRBJ2-3; 8 bases agree with TRBD2. The V gene end was trimmed by 5 bases and the J gene end by 2 bases; junction bases not matched to a gene: 3. Germline lookup yields CDR1 SGHTA and CDR2 FQGTGA. The CDR3 covers 14 residues. Full variable domain (outside the CDR3, taken from reference TRBV7-3 and TRBJ2-3): GAGVSQTPSNKVTEKGKYVELRCDPISGHTALYWYRQSLGQGPEFLIYFQGTGAADDSGLPNDRFFAVRPEGSVSTLKIQRTERGDSAVYLCASSISGDTDTQYFGPGTRLTVL.

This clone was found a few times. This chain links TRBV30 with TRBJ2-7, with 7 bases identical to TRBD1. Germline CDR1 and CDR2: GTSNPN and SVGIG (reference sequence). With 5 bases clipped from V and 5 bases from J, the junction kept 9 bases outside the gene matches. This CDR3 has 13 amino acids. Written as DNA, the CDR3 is TGTGCCTGGCGAAGAGGGGGCCTGAACGAGCAGTACTTC. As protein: CAWRRGGLNEQYF.

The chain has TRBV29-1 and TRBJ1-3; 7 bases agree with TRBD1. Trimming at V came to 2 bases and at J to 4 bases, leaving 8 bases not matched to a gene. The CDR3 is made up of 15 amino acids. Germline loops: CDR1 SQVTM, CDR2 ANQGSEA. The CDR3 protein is CSVETPTGNGNTIYF. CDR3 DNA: TGCAGCGTTGAAACCCCGACAGGGAACGGAAACACCATATATTTT.

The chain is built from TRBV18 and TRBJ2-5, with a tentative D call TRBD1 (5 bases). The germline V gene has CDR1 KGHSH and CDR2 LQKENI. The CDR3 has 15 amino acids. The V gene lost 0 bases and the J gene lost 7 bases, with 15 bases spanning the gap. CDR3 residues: CASSPPTPGWGTQYF. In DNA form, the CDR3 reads TGTGCCAGCTCACCACCGACACCAGGGTGGGGGACCCAGTACTTC. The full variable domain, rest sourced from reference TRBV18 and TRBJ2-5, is NAGVMQNPRHLVRRRGQEARLRCSPMKGHSHVYWYRQLPEEGLKFMVYLQKENIIDESGMPKERFSAEFPKEGPSILRIQQVVRGDSAAYFCASSPPTPGWGTQYFGPGTRLLVL.

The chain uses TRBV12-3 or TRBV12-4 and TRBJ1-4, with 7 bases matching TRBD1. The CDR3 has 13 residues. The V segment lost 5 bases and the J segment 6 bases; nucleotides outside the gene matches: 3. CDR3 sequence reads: CASSHRGHEKLFF. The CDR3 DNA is TGTGCCAGCAGTCATAGGGGGCATGAAAAACTGTTTTTT.